These 32 T cell receptor beta chains originate from one sample sequenced in a study of blood T cell repertoires in COVID-19 (dated by TCRdb to the early 2020s). Library preparation employed the immunoSEQ multiplex PCR assay. What TCRdb holds here is the immuneACCESS table cut down to in-frame rearrangements. Part of the clones is not present; checked against another copy, under half of the missing clones reflect an unresolved V gene, and the others are unexplained. The sample yields approximately 69,000 clones; around 87% were counted once. In total, the top ten clones hold more than 10% of the sample. Input material: peripheral blood. The receptors originated from a human donor in a cohort sampled during active COVID-19.

V gene TRBV30 combines with J gene TRBJ1-5, with 7 bases that match TRBD1. V trimming: 8 bases; J trimming: 3 bases; junction bases outside the gene matches: 4. This CDR3 is 12 amino acids long. CDR1 and CDR2 (germline): GTSNPN, SVGIG (reference sequence). The CDR3 DNA sequence: TGTGCCCAGGGACAGCCCAATCAGCCCCAGCATTTT. Amino acids: CAQGQPNQPQHF.

The rearrangement uses TRBV25-1 and TRBJ2-7, with D maybe TRBD1 (6 bases). This CDR3 has 14 amino acids. Trimming pared 6 bases from V and 2 bases from J, leaving 14 bases between. Germline lookup yields CDR1 MGHDK and CDR2 SYGVNS. The DNA for the CDR3 is TGTGCCAGCAGGGGGGCAGGGTCTACCTACGAGCAGTACTTC. The encoded protein is CASRGAGSTYEQYF.

This chain connects TRBV6-6 to TRBJ1-2; the D is unclear. In germline, CDR1 is MNHNY, CDR2 SVGAGI (reference sequence). The ends were cut back, 5 bases at V and 8 bases at J, with 15 bases in the middle. This CDR3 has 13 residues. The CDR3 region has the DNA TGTGCCAGCAGTGACTTTGGACTCCCCGGCTACACCTTC. Translated: CASSDFGLPGYTF.

The chain employs TRBV5-6 and TRBJ2-5; 8 bases map to TRBD2. This CDR3 is built from 15 residues. Germline V gene sequence: CDR1 SGHDT, CDR2 YYEEEE. V lost 1 base, J lost 5 bases, and 7 bases stayed unmatched. The CDR3 protein is CASSLYGGAVETQYF. For the CDR3, the DNA is TGTGCCAGCAGCTTGTACGGGGGGGCCGTGGAGACCCAGTACTTC.

This sequence joins TRBV5-8 and TRBJ1-4, with 8 bases aligning to TRBD1. The CDR3 is 14 residues long. V lost 3 bases and J lost 5; bases outside the gene matches: 3. CDR1 and CDR2 (germline): SGHTS, YDEGEE. Here the CDR3 DNA reads TGTGCCAGCAGCTACGGGACAGGAAATGAAAAACTGTTTTTT. It yields the protein CASSYGTGNEKLFF.

The V call is TRBV2, the J call TRBJ2-7; perhaps TRBD1 as D (5 bases). The CDR3 sequence is 13 residues long. Germline CDR1 SNHLY, CDR2 FYNNEI. Trimming left V 6 bases short and J 3 bases short, with 12 bases between. Written as DNA, the CDR3 is TGTGCCAGCAGGGACACGTTCAGCTACGAGCAGTACTTC. Translating it yields CASRDTFSYEQYF.

The CDR3 protein is CASRQRLDTEAFF. DNA for the CDR3: TGTGCCAGCAGACAAAGACTGGACACTGAAGCTTTCTTT. The chain employs TRBV12-3 or TRBV12-4 and TRBJ1-1, with D unresolved. Deletions cut 6 bases from V and 3 bases from J, with 11 bases between. The CDR3 length is 13 residues.

This clone came up once. This sample includes further DNA sequences coding for the same CDR3. J is TRBJ1-1 and V is TRBV6-5; no firm D call. In germline, CDR1 is MNHEY, CDR2 SVGAGI. The V end lost 2 bases, the J end lost 2 bases, and 6 bases lay between the germline ends. CDR3 length: 13 residues. This CDR3 is CASSYAGNTEAFF. CDR3 coding DNA: TGTGCCAGCAGTTACGCGGGCAACACTGAAGCTTTCTTT.

V gene TRBV5-1 combines with J gene TRBJ2-7; possibly TRBD2 for D (5 bases). The CDR3 is made up of 15 amino acids. Germline CDR1 is SGHRS and CDR2 is YFSETQ. Trimming removed 4 bases at V and 2 bases at J, with 16 bases between. The CDR3 protein is CASSLRAERTYEQYF. Here the CDR3 DNA reads TGCGCCAGCAGCCTGCGGGCAGAAAGAACCTACGAGCAGTACTTC. Full variable domain (missing parts from reference TRBV5-1 and TRBJ2-7): KAGVTQTPRYLIKTRGQQVTLSCSPISGHRSVSWYQQTPGQGLQFLFEYFSETQRNKGNFPGRFSGRQFSNSRSEMNVSTLELGDSALYLCASSLRAERTYEQYFGPGTRLTVT.

The CDR3 protein is CASSPLLQGFAGELFF. In DNA form, the CDR3 reads TGTGCCAGCTCACCACTACTCCAGGGATTCGCCGGGGAGCTGTTTTTT. The V call is TRBV18, the J call TRBJ2-2, with D perhaps matching TRBD1 (5 bases). The ends were cut back, 1 base at V and 6 bases at J, with 15 bases in the middle. The CDR3 has 16 amino acids. Germline CDR1 is KGHSH and CDR2 is LQKENI.

V and J are TRBV10-3 and TRBJ1-3, with 9 bases identical to TRBD1. Germline V gives CDR1 ENHRY, CDR2 SYGVKD. This CDR3 region has 15 residues. The V gene end was trimmed by 6 bases and the J gene end by 4 bases; junction bases not matched to a gene: 7. CDR3 coding DNA: TGTGCCATCAGCCTACTGGACAGGGGAGGAAACACCATATATTTT. This gives the protein CAISLLDRGGNTIYF.

The chain is built from TRBV24-1 and TRBJ2-7; TRBD2 agrees at 13 bases. The CDR3 sequence is 18 residues long. CDR1 and CDR2 from the germline V gene are KGHDR and SFDVKD. Trimming cost V 4 bases and J 6 bases; bases outside gene matches: 14. The CDR3 spells CATSDRGLAGPRASEQYF. CDR3 DNA sequence: TGTGCCACCAGTGACCGGGGACTAGCGGGGCCACGAGCATCCGAGCAGTACTTC.

V is TRBV7-9 and J is TRBJ2-5; TRBD1 aligns across 8 bases. V was clipped by 5 bases and J by 6 bases; unmatched bases: 2. Germline-derived CDR1 and CDR2 are SEHNR and FQNEAQ (reference sequence). The CDR3 runs to 12 residues. As DNA, the CDR3 is TGTGCCAGCAGCCGGGACAGGCAGACCCAGTACTTC. Protein product: CASSRDRQTQYF.

J is TRBJ2-7 and V is TRBV5-1; the match to TRBD2 covers 14 bases. This CDR3 region has 15 residues. Trimming removed 5 bases from V and 3 bases from J; junction bases left unmatched: 4. Germline CDR1 reads SGHRS; CDR2 reads YFSETQ. The CDR3: CASSRTSGGSYEQYF. DNA of the CDR3: TGCGCCAGCAGTCGGACTAGCGGGGGGAGCTACGAGCAGTACTTC.

The chain carries TRBV10-3 and TRBJ1-3; D remains ambiguous. The germline CDR1 and CDR2 sequences are ENHRY and SYGVKD. The V end was cut by 3 bases, the J end by 0 bases, with 12 bases between. The CDR3 has 16 residues. This CDR3 is CAISDSSRSSGNTIYF. The CDR3 nucleotides are TGTGCCATCAGTGATTCGTCAAGGAGCTCTGGAAACACCATATATTTT.

This chain links TRBV5-4 with TRBJ1-3; 10 bases align to TRBD1. The CDR3 totals 15 residues. Germline V gene sequence: CDR1 SGHNT, CDR2 YYREEE (reference sequence). The J segment lost 8 bases and the V segment lost 0 bases, leaving 5 bases of the junction unmatched. CDR3 in amino acids: CASSLGQGARDTIYF. The CDR3 DNA is TGTGCCAGCAGCTTGGGACAGGGGGCGAGGGACACCATATATTTT.

The gene calls are TRBV5-1 and TRBJ2-3; the match to TRBD2 covers 8 bases. There are 15 residues in the CDR3. Per germline, CDR1 SGHRS and CDR2 YFSETQ. J was trimmed by 2 bases and V by 2 bases; bases with no gene match: 4. The CDR3, as DNA: TGCGCCAGCAGCTTAGCGGGGGATCCCACAGATACGCAGTATTTT. It yields the protein CASSLAGDPTDTQYF.

This chain uses TRBV15 with TRBJ1-1; TRBD1 might be the D (5 bases). The CDR3 is made up of 15 amino acids. The V gene's germline CDR1 is LNHNV and CDR2 YYDKDF (reference sequence). The germline V and J ends were trimmed by 0 bases and 1 base, with 9 bases remaining between them. The CDR3 loop is CATSRDARANTEAFF. CDR3 sequence (DNA): TGTGCCACCAGCAGAGATGCCAGGGCGAACACTGAAGCTTTCTTT.

V is TRBV27 and J is TRBJ1-1, with D unclear. CDR1 is MNHEY and CDR2 is SMNVEV in the germline V gene (reference sequence). The CDR3 runs 13 residues. Trimming removed 5 bases from V and 4 bases from J, with 11 bases in between. This CDR3 reads CASSPWEGTEAFF. The CDR3, as DNA: TGTGCCAGCAGTCCCTGGGAGGGCACTGAAGCTTTCTTT.

The chain links TRBV30 to TRBJ1-6; D perhaps matches TRBD1 (6 bases). Trimming left V 3 bases short and J 9 bases short, with 15 bases between. Germline lookup yields CDR1 GTSNPN and CDR2 SVGIG (reference sequence). There are 14 residues in the CDR3. CDR3 loop: CAWRMQGLGSPLHF. The CDR3 coding sequence is TGTGCCTGGAGAATGCAGGGGCTGGGTTCACCCCTCCACTTT.

The count of this clone is one. This sequence joins TRBV5-4 and TRBJ2-5; 10 bases align to TRBD2. Trimming at V came to 7 bases and at J to 1 base, leaving 7 bases not matched to a gene. There are 15 residues in the CDR3. The germline V gene encodes CDR1 SGHNT and CDR2 YYREEE (reference sequence). This CDR3 is CASAGSGRVQETQYF. CDR3 nucleotide sequence: TGTGCCAGCGCAGGGAGCGGGAGGGTCCAAGAGACCCAGTACTTC.

The genes are TRBV7-3 and TRBJ2-3, with 14 bases that match TRBD2. The CDR3 is 17 residues long. Germline assignment: CDR1 SGHTA and CDR2 FQGTGA. Trimming removed 2 bases from V and 4 bases from J; junction bases left unmatched: 5. CDR3 residues: CASSLGGLAGASDTQYF. CDR3 bases: TGTGCCAGCAGCTTAGGGGGACTAGCGGGGGCATCAGATACGCAGTATTTT.

The CDR3: CASSLVTLPGTYGYTF. CDR3 DNA: TGTGCCAGCAGCTTAGTTACATTACCAGGAACCTATGGCTACACCTTC. V is TRBV7-9 and J is TRBJ1-2; D remains ambiguous. Germline CDR1 reads SEHNR; CDR2 reads FQNEAQ (reference sequence). V lost 1 base and J 4 bases, leaving 16 bases between the germline ends. CDR3 length: 16 residues.

This chain connects TRBV4-2 to TRBJ2-3; D is possibly TRBD2 (6 bases). The germline V and J ends were trimmed by 3 bases and 0 bases, with 16 bases remaining between them. The CDR3 covers 17 residues. The germline gives CDR1 LGHNA, CDR2 YNFKEQ. Written as DNA, the CDR3 is TGTGCCAGCAGCCAGCCTACTGACGGGGGAAGCACAGATACGCAGTATTTT. Protein sequence: CASSQPTDGGSTDTQYF.

This clone was seen a few times. The chain employs TRBV12-3 or TRBV12-4 and TRBJ2-2; possible D gene TRBD2, 5 bases. CDR3 size: 12 residues. Trimming removed 7 bases from V and 7 bases from J, with 10 bases in between. The DNA of the CDR3 is TGTGCCAGCATTGGAGGAAGCGGGGAGCTGTTTTTT. This encodes CASIGGSGELFF.

This clone was counted once. The rearrangement uses TRBV18 and TRBJ2-3; perhaps TRBD2 as D (6 bases). CDR3 length: 14 residues. V lost 0 bases, J lost 4 bases, and 8 bases lay in between. The germline gives CDR1 KGHSH, CDR2 LQKENI. CDR3 bases: TGTGCCAGCTCACCACCGTCGGGGGCAGATACGCAGTATTTT. It translates to CASSPPSGADTQYF.

The chain is built from TRBV24-1 and TRBJ2-1; 10 bases line up with TRBD1. Germline values: CDR1 KGHDR, CDR2 SFDVKD. The CDR3 consists of 16 residues. Trimming cost V 2 bases and J 2 bases; bases outside gene matches: 2. The CDR3 loop reads CATSDSGTGAYNEQFF. CDR3 DNA sequence: TGTGCCACCAGTGATTCCGGGACAGGGGCCTACAATGAGCAGTTCTTC.

This clone came up once. This chain uses TRBV12-3 or TRBV12-4 with TRBJ1-3, with unresolved D. The CDR3 loop spans 13 amino acids. V shed 6 bases and J shed 2 bases, with 8 bases lying between them. The CDR3 nucleotides read TGTGCCAGCAGCCCCTCTCCTGGAAACACCATATATTTT. This codes for CASSPSPGNTIYF.

The V gene is TRBV4-2, the J gene TRBJ1-6; 7 bases line up with TRBD1. CDR1 and CDR2 from the germline V gene are LGHNA and YNFKEQ. Losses at the gene ends were 5 bases for V and 6 bases for J; bases not matched to a gene: 13. CDR3 length: 17 amino acids. CDR3 nucleotide sequence: TGTGCCAGCAGCGGGCGCGGTGTAGGGGGCGGTAATTCACCCCTCCACTTT. Translating it yields CASSGRGVGGGNSPLHF.

J is TRBJ1-2 and V is TRBV6-2 or TRBV6-3; tentative D call: TRBD1 (5 bases). The length of the CDR3 is 15 residues. Trimming stripped 2 bases from V and 0 bases from J, with 10 bases between. Germline lookup yields CDR1 MNHEY and CDR2 SVGEGT. The CDR3 reads CASSYPKTANYGYTF. The CDR3 DNA follows: TGTGCCAGCAGTTACCCCAAGACAGCTAACTATGGCTACACCTTC.

By frequency in the sample, this clone is medium-sized (0.01 to 0.1%). The rearrangement links TRBV5-1 to TRBJ2-7; 9 bases agree with TRBD1. V shed 4 bases, J shed 3 bases, and the junction held 8 bases outside the gene matches. Germline V gene data show CDR1 as SGHRS and CDR2 as YFSETQ. The CDR3 has 15 residues. The CDR3 DNA sequence: TGCGCCAGCAGCCCCGGGACAGGGCCCCTCTACGAGCAGTACTTC. Its protein product is CASSPGTGPLYEQYF.

This chain joins TRBV4-1 and TRBJ1-2, with D uncertain. This CDR3 comprises 14 residues. V lost 0 bases and J 7 bases, leaving 12 bases between the germline ends. Germline CDR1 MGHRA, CDR2 YSYEKL. CDR3 nucleotide sequence: TGCGCCAGCAGCCAAGATGGCAGGAATGGTGGCTACACCTTC. Its translation is CASSQDGRNGGYTF.